Listed here is a single T cell receptor (beta chain). Source study methods: The authors estimated nucleated cell counts from reference gene primer amplification. The assay was immunoSEQ multiplex PCR, and TCRdb's table has in-frame clones only and misses some. D and trimming come from the DNA, and the V and J calls and clone size come from that table. The table includes 150,000 to 200,000 clones, roughly 90% detected once. The data were taken from a study of blood T cell repertoires in COVID-19. Across the study: Samples came from the United States, Italy and Spain, spanning acute and convalescent COVID-19.

The sequenced sample consisted of peripheral blood. The origin of this receptor is a man in his sixties with active or convalescent COVID-19.

CDR3 sequence (DNA): TGCGCCAGCAGCCAAGAGGGGGGGCCCCAAGAGACCCAGTACTTC. Translation gives CASSQEGGPQETQYF. The chain is built from TRBV4-1 and TRBJ2-5, with a weak D call TRBD2 (7 bases). There are 15 residues in the CDR3. The V and J ends lost 0 bases and 1 base respectively, with 9 bases between them. Germline V gene data show CDR1 as MGHRA and CDR2 as YSYEKL.